Below, 13 T cell receptor beta chains from the same sample are listed, as sequenced in a study of blood T cell repertoires in COVID-19. Using immunoSEQ multiplex PCR, the repertoire was profiled, and TCRdb retains in-frame clones only, with some absent. This sample has around 500,000 clones, with approximately 87% found just once. The specimen sequenced was PBMCs or T cells enriched from blood (not recorded which). These receptors all stem from a woman in her forties who had recovered from COVID-19.

CDR3 amino acids: CAWSGFGYSGRNTSSYNEQFF. CDR3 bases: TGTGCCTGGAGCGGGTTTGGTTATAGCGGGAGGAACACAAGCTCCTACAATGAGCAGTTCTTC. The chain has TRBV30 and TRBJ2-1; 10 bases map to TRBD2. The CDR3 contains 21 residues. In germline, CDR1 is GTSNPN, CDR2 SVGIG (reference sequence). V dropped 3 bases and J dropped 0; count of bases not matched to a gene: 20.

The chain combines TRBV27 with TRBJ2-7, with 8 nucleotides matching TRBD2. V trimming: 3 bases; J trimming: 5 bases; junction bases outside the gene matches: 9. Germline CDR1 and CDR2: MNHEY and SMNVEV (reference sequence). The CDR3 spans 15 residues. CDR3 amino acids: CASSLGSGGLDEQYF. CDR3 bases: TGTGCCAGCAGTTTGGGAAGCGGGGGCCTCGACGAGCAGTACTTC.

The chain combines TRBV14 with TRBJ1-1; 8 bases align to TRBD1. The CDR3 has 15 amino acids. Per the germline V gene, CDR1 is SGHDN and CDR2 is FVKESK. Trimming removed 0 bases from V and 11 bases from J; junction bases left unmatched: 11. CDR3: CASSQEDRAYLGAFF. The CDR3 bases are TGTGCCAGCAGCCAAGAGGACAGGGCCTACTTAGGCGCTTTCTTT.

This clone occurred a few times. V usage is TRBV29-1 and J usage is TRBJ1-2, with a possible D match to TRBD1 (5 bases). The V end was cut by 4 bases, the J end by 0 bases, with 12 bases between. The CDR3 runs 14 residues. CDR1 and CDR2 from the germline V gene are SQVTM and ANQGSEA. CDR3 in amino acids: CSVATGATNYGYTF. The CDR3 DNA is TGCAGCGTTGCGACTGGGGCTACTAACTATGGCTACACCTTC.

This clone has a handful of counts. This chain joins TRBV5-4 and TRBJ1-6, with a possible D match to TRBD1 (6 bases). Germline V gives CDR1 SGHNT, CDR2 YYREEE (reference sequence). V was cut by 3 bases and J by 14 bases, with 15 bases left in between. The CDR3 contains 13 residues. The CDR3 sequence: CASSSGYTGTLHF. CDR3 DNA sequence: TGTGCCAGCAGCTCAGGATATACAGGGACCCTCCACTTT.

The chain links TRBV12-3 or TRBV12-4 to TRBJ1-2; weak D call: TRBD1 (6 bases). Trimming removed 5 bases from V and 8 bases from J, with 15 bases in between. This CDR3 region has 13 residues. In DNA form, the CDR3 reads TGTGCCAGCAGTCCTCCTAAAGGGGGAGGCTACACCTTC. It yields the protein CASSPPKGGGYTF.

The chain uses TRBV2 and TRBJ1-5; 10 nucleotides line up with TRBD1. The CDR3 is 15 residues long. Germline assignment: CDR1 SNHLY and CDR2 FYNNEI. V shed 6 bases and J 2 bases; nucleotides not matched to a gene: 4. The CDR3 DNA reads as TGTGCCAGCAGCGACAGGGGGCTGGGCAATCAGCCCCAGCATTTT. Translating gives CASSDRGLGNQPQHF. Full variable domain (remainder filled in from reference TRBV2 and TRBJ1-5): EPEVTQTPSHQVTQMGQEVILRCVPISNHLYFYWYRQILGQKVEFLVSFYNNEISEKSEIFDDQFSVERPDGSNFTLKIRSTKLEDSAMYFCASSDRGLGNQPQHFGDGTRLSIL.

The rearrangement links TRBV27 to TRBJ1-5, with 7 bases identical to TRBD1. V was clipped by 5 bases and J by 7 bases; unmatched bases: 14. The CDR3 has 16 residues. The germline gives CDR1 MNHEY, CDR2 SMNVEV (reference sequence). CDR3 DNA: TGTGCCAGCAGTCCGGTACATAGGACAGGTGGACAGCCCCAGCATTTT. Translated: CASSPVHRTGGQPQHF.

The DNA of the CDR3 is TGTGCCAGCAGCCTCGTACTAGCGGGAGGGGCTAGCACAGATACGCAGTATTTT. This sequence encodes CASSLVLAGGASTDTQYF. The gene calls are TRBV3-1 (or the pseudogene TRBV3-2) and TRBJ2-3, with 13 bases identical to TRBD2. The germline CDR1 and CDR2 sequences are LGHDT and YNNKEL (reference sequence). This CDR3 is 18 amino acids long. V was clipped by 4 bases and J by 0 bases; unmatched bases: 7.

This clone occurred once. The rearrangement links TRBV4-3 to TRBJ1-3, with TRBD1 matching 7 bases. CDR1 is LGHNA, CDR2 YSLEER, per germline. V gave up 0 bases and J gave up 4 bases; unmatched junction bases: 6. The CDR3 runs to 16 residues. The CDR3 sequence: CASSQDDRAGGNTIYF. CDR3 bases: TGCGCCAGCAGCCAAGATGACAGGGCGGGCGGAAACACCATATATTTT.

This chain uses TRBV30 with TRBJ1-1; possible D gene TRBD1, 6 bases. The CDR3 has 13 amino acids. The V end lost 3 bases, the J end lost 2 bases, and 10 bases lay between the germline ends. Germline CDR1 GTSNPN, CDR2 SVGIG (reference sequence). The CDR3 loop is CAWRTGSNTEAFF. Here the CDR3 DNA reads TGTGCCTGGAGGACAGGTTCTAACACTGAAGCTTTCTTT.

V usage is TRBV11-2 and J usage is TRBJ2-1, with TRBD2 as a possible D gene (6 bases). Trimming left V 4 bases short and J 1 base short, with 14 bases between. Germline CDR1 reads SGHAT; CDR2 reads FQNNGV. This CDR3 spans 16 amino acids. Here the CDR3 reads CASSSELSGSYNEQFF. The CDR3 nucleotides are TGTGCCAGCAGCTCCGAGCTTAGCGGATCCTACAATGAGCAGTTCTTC.

This chain joins TRBV2 and TRBJ1-6, with a weak D call TRBD1 (5 bases). The germline CDR1 and CDR2 sequences are SNHLY and FYNNEI. This CDR3 has 13 residues. Trimming removed 11 bases at V and 4 bases at J, with 12 bases between. The CDR3 sequence is CAAGTDYNSPLHF. CDR3 nucleotide sequence: TGTGCCGCGGGGACGGATTATAATTCACCCCTCCACTTT.